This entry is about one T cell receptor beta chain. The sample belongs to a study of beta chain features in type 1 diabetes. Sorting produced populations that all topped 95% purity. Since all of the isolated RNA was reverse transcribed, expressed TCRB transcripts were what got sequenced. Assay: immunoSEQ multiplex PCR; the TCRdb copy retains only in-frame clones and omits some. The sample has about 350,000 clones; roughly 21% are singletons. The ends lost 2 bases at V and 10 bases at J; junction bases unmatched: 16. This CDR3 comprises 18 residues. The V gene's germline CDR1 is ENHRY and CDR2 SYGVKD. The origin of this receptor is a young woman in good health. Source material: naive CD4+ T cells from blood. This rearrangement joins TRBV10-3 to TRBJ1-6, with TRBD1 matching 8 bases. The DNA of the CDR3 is TGTGCCATCAGTGAGGCCCCTGGGACAGGAGGCCTTTGGTCACCCCTCCACTTT. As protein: CAISEAPGTGGLWSPLHF.